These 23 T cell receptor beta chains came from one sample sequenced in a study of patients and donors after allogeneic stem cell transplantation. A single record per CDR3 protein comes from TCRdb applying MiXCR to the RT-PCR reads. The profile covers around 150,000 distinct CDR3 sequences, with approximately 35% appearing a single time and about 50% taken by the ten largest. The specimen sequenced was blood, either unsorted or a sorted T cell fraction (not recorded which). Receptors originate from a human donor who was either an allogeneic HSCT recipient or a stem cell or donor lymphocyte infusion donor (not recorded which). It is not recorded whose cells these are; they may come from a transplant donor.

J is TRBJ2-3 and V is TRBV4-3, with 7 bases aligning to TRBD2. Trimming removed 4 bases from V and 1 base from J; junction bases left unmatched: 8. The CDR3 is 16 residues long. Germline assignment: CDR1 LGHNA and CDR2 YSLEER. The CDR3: CASSPALGGGTDTQYF. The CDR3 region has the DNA TGCGCCAGCAGCCCCGCCCTGGGAGGGGGCACAGATACGCAGTATTTT.

The CDR3 sequence is CASSVGGGLSSYEQYV. The CDR3 region has the DNA TGTGCCAGCAGCGTAGGCGGCGGGTTGAGCTCCTACGAGCAGTACGTC. This chain uses TRBV9 with TRBJ2-7; the D gene is possibly TRBD2 (5 bases). The CDR3 is made up of 16 amino acids. V was shortened by 0 bases and J by 0 bases, with 13 bases between the two germline ends. CDR1 and CDR2 (germline): SGDLS, YYNGEE.

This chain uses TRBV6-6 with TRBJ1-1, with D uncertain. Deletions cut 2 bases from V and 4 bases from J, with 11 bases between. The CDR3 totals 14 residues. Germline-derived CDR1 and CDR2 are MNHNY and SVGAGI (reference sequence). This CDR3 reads CASSYPRGVTEAFF. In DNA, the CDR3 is TGTGCCAGCAGTTACCCCCGGGGAGTCACTGAAGCTTTCTTT.

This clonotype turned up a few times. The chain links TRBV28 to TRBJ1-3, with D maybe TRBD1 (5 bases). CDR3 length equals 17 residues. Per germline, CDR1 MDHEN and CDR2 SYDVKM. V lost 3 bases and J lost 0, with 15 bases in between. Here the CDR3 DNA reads TGTGCCAGCAGTTTCCCTCAAGCAGACAGCTCTGGAAACACCATATATTTT. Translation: CASSFPQADSSGNTIYF. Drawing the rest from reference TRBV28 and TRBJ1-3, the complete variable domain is DVKVTQSSRYLVKRTGEKVFLECVQDMDHENMFWYRQDPGLGLRLIYFSYDVKMKEKGDIPEGYSVSREKKERFSLILESASTNQTSMYLCASSFPQADSSGNTIYFGEGSWLTVV.

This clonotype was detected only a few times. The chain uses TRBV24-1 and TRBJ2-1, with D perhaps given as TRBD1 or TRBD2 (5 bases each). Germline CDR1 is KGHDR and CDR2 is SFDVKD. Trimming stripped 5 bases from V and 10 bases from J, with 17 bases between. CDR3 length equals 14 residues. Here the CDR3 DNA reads TGTGCCACCAGTGTCTCGCTGGGGGTACGGGAGCAGTTCTTC. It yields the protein CATSVSLGVREQFF.

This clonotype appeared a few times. CDR3 sequence reads: CSVGGVPEAFF. The CDR3 DNA reads as TGCAGCGTCGGTGGGGTTCCTGAAGCTTTCTTT. This chain links TRBV29-1 with TRBJ1-1; D uncertain. The CDR3 covers 11 residues. The V gene's germline CDR1 is SQVTM and CDR2 ANQGSEA. The V and J ends lost 6 bases and 6 bases respectively, with 11 bases between them.

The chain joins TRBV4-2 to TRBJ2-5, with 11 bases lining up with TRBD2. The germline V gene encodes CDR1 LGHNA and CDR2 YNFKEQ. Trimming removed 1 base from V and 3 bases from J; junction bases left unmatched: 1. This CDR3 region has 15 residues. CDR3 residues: CASSQGGLAEETQYF. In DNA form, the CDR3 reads TGTGCCAGCAGCCAAGGGGGACTAGCGGAAGAGACCCAGTACTTC.

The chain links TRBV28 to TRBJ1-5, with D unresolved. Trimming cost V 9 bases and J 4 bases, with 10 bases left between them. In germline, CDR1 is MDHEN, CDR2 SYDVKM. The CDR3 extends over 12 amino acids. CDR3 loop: CASGRGNQPQHF. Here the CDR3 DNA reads TGTGCCAGTGGACGAGGGAATCAGCCCCAGCATTTT.

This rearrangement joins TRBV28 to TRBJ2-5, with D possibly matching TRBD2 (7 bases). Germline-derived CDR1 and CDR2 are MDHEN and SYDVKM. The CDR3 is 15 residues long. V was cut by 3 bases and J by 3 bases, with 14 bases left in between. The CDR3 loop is CASSFGGGGEETQYF. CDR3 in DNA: TGTGCCAGCAGTTTTGGGGGGGGCGGAGAAGAGACCCAGTACTTC. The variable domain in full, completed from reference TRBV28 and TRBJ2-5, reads DVKVTQSSRYLVKRTGEKVFLECVQDMDHENMFWYRQDPGLGLRLIYFSYDVKMKEKGDIPEGYSVSREKKERFSLILESASTNQTSMYLCASSFGGGGEETQYFGPGTRLLVL.

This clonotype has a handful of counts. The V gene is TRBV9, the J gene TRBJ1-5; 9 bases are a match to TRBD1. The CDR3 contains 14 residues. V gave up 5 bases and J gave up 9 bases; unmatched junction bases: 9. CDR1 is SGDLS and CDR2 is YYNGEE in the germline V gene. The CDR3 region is CASSPGQGAMPQHF. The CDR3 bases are TGTGCCAGCAGTCCGGGACAGGGTGCGATGCCCCAGCATTTT.

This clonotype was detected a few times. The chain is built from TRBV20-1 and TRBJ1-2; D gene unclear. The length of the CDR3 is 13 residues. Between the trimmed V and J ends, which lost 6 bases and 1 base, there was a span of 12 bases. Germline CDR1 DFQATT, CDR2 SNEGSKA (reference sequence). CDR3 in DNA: TGCAGTGCCCGTCCCTCGGGTAACTATGGCTACACCTTC. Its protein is CSARPSGNYGYTF.

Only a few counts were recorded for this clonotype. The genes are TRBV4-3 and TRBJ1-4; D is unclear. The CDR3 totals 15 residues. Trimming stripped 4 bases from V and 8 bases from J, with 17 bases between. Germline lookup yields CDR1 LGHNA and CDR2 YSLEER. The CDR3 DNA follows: TGCGCCAGCAGCCCGATAGAGTCTCAGCGGGAAAAACTGTTTTTT. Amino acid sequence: CASSPIESQREKLFF.

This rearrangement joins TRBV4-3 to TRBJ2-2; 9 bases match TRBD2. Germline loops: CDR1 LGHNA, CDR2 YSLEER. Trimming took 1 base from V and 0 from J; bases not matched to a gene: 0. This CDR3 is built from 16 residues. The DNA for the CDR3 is TGCGCCAGCAGCCAAGCTAGCGGGACGAACACCGGGGAGCTGTTTTTT. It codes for CASSQASGTNTGELFF.

This CDR3 reads CASAQGLKAFF. The CDR3 DNA reads TGTGCCAGTGCCCAGGGCCTGAAAGCTTTCTTT. The chain recombines TRBV6-2 or TRBV6-3 with TRBJ1-1; maybe TRBD1 (5 bases). V lost 9 bases, J lost 9 bases, and 14 bases lay in between. This CDR3 is 11 amino acids long. Germline CDR1 MNHEY, CDR2 SVGEGT.

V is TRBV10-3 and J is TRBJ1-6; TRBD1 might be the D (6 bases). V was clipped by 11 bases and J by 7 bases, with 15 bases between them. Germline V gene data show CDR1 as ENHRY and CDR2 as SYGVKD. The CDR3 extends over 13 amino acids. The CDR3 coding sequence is TGTGCCCGGGGGCCCGGCGGGAATTCACCCCTCCACTTT. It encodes CARGPGGNSPLHF.

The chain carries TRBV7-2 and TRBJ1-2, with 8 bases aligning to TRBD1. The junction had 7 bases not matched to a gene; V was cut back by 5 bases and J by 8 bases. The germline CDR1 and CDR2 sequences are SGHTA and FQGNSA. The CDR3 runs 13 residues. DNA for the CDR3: TGTGCCAGCAGCCAGACAGGGGTAGGGGGCTACACCTTC. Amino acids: CASSQTGVGGYTF.

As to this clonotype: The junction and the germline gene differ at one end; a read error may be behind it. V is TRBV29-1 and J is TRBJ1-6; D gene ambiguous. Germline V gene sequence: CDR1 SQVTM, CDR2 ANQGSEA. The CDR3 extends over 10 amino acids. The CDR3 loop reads CSVPPETIIF. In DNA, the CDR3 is TGCAGCGTTCCCCCGGAGACAATCATTTTT.

The CDR3 nucleotides are TGTGCCAGCACCGGGGAGAGCTCCTACAATGAGCAGTTCTTC. Amino acids: CASTGESSYNEQFF. The chain is built from TRBV2 and TRBJ2-1; D may be TRBD2 (5 bases). The CDR3 covers 14 residues. V was pared by 7 bases and J by 0 bases, with 10 bases between. The germline V gene encodes CDR1 SNHLY and CDR2 FYNNEI.

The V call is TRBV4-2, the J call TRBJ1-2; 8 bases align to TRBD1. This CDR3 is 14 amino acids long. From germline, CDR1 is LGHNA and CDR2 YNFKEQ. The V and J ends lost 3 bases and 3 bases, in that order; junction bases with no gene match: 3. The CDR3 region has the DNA TGTGCCAGCAGCCACTTACAGGGGGACTATGGCTACACCTTC. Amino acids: CASSHLQGDYGYTF.

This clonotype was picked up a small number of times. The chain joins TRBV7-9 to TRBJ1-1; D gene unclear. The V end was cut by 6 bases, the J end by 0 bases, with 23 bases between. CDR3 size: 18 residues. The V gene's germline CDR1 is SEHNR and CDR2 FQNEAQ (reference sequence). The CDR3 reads CASRSQGGIPGVNTEAFF. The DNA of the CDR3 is TGTGCCAGCAGATCTCAAGGAGGGATCCCTGGGGTGAACACTGAAGCTTTCTTT.

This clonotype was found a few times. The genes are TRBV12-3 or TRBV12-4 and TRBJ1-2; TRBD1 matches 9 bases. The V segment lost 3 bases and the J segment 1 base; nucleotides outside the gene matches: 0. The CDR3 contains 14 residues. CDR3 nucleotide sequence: TGTGCCAGCAGTTTGACAGGGGGTAACTATGGCTACACCTTC. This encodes CASSLTGGNYGYTF.

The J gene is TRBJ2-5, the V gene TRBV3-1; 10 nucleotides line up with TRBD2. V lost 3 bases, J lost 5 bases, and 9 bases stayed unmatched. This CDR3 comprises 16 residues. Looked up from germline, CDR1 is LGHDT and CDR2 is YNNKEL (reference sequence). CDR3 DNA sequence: TGTGCCAGCAGCCAGGATAGCGGGGGGCCGGAGGAGACCCAGTACTTC. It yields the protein CASSQDSGGPEETQYF.

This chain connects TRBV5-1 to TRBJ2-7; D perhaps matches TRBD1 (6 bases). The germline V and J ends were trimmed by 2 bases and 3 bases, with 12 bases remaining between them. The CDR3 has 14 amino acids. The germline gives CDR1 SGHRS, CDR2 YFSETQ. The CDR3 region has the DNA TGCGCCAGCAGCTTCTCGGACAGAAACTACGAGCAGTACGTC. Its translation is CASSFSDRNYEQYV.